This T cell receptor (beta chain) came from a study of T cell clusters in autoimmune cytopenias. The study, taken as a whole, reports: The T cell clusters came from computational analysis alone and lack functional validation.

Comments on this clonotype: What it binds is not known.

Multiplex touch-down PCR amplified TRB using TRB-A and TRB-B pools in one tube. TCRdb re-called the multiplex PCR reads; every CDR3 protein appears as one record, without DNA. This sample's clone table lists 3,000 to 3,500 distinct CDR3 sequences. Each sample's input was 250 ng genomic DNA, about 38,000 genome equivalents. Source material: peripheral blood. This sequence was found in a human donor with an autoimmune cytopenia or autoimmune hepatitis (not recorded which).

CDR3 amino acids: CASSQEDRGADYGYTF. The chain links TRBV4-2 to TRBJ1-2; TCRdb picks TRBD1, but there is no DNA to check that call. The CDR3 is 16 amino acids. Germline CDR1 and CDR2: LGHNA and YNFKEQ.